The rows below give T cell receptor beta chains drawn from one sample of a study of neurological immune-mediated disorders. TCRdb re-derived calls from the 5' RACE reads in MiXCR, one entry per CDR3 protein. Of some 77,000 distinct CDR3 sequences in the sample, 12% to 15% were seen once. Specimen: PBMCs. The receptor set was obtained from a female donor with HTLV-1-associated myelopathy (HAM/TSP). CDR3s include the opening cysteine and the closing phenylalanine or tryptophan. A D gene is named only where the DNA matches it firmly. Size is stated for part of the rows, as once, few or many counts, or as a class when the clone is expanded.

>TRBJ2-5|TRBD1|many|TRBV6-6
CASFPGGETQYF
TGTGCCAGTTTTCCAGGGGGAGAGACCCAGTACTTC
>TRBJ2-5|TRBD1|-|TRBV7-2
CASSLARDRVETQYF
TGTGCCAGCAGCTTAGCGCGAGACAGGGTAGAGACCCAGTACTTC
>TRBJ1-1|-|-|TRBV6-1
CASTPGGDTEAFF
TGTGCCAGCACCCCAGGAGGGGACACTGAAGCTTTCTTT
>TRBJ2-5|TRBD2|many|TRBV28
CASSSRGGSGQETQYF
TGTGCCAGCAGTTCCCGGGGGGGGTCGGGCCAAGAGACCCAGTACTTC
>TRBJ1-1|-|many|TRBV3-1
CASSRTGLTEAFF
TGTGCCAGCAGCCGCACAGGTCTGACTGAAGCTTTCTTT
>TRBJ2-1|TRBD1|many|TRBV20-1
CSAREVDRVIPDEQFF
TGCAGTGCTAGAGAGGTTGACAGGGTAATACCAGATGAGCAGTTCTTC
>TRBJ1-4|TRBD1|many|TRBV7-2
CASSLGQHNEKLFF
TGTGCCAGCAGCTTGGGACAGCATAATGAAAAACTGTTTTTT
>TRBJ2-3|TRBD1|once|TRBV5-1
CASSQARGTDTQYF
TGTGCCAGCAGCCAGGCCAGGGGGACAGATACGCAGTATTTT
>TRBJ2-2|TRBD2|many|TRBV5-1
CASSWTGGQNTGELFF
TGCGCCAGCAGCTGGACGGGGGGGCAGAACACCGGGGAGCTGTTTTTT
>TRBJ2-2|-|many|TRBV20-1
CSARQATGELFF
TGCAGTGCTAGACAGGCGACCGGGGAGCTGTTTTTT
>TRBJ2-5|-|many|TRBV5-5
CASSWGQETQYF
TGTGCCAGCAGCTGGGGGCAAGAGACCCAGTACTTC
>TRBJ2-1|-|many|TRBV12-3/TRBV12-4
CASSSVFNEQFF
TGTGCCAGCAGCTCGGTTTTCAATGAGCAGTTCTTC
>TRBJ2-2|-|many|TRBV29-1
CSVGVVTNTGELFF
TGCAGCGTGGGGGTGGTTACGAACACCGGGGAGCTGTTTTTT
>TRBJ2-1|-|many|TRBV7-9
CAGESTSSNEQFF
TGTGCCGGAGAGAGTACATCGAGCAATGAGCAGTTCTTC
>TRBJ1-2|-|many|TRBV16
CASSQSKYGYTF
TGTGCCAGCAGCCAATCCAAGTATGGCTACACCTTC
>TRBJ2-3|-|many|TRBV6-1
CASSDLGGAIDTQYF
TGTGCCAGCAGTGACCTAGGGGGGGCCATAGATACGCAGTATTTT
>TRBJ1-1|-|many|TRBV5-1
CASSPGLNTEAFF
TGCGCCAGCAGCCCGGGGTTGAACACTGAAGCTTTCTTT
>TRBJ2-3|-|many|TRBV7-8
CASSLTGGTDTQYF
TGTGCCAGCAGCTTGACCGGGGGCACAGATACGCAGTATTTT
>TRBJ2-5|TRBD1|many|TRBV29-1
CSVEGQGWQETQYF
TGCAGCGTTGAAGGACAGGGCTGGCAAGAGACCCAGTACTTC
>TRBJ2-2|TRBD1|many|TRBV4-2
CASSPNRGSTGELFF
TGTGCCAGCAGCCCCAACAGGGGTTCCACCGGGGAGCTGTTTTTT
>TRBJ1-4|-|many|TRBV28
CASSSLGDATNEKLFF
TGTGCCAGCAGTTCTCTCGGGGACGCAACTAATGAAAAACTGTTTTTT
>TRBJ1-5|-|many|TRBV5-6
CASSVNNQPQHF
TGTGCCAGCAGCGTAAACAATCAGCCCCAGCATTTT
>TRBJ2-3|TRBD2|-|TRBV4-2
CVSSQDLRRGASTDTQYF
TGTGTCAGCAGCCAAGACCTCAGGCGGGGGGCGAGCACAGATACGCAGTATTTT
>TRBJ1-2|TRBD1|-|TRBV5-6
CASSLAGQFSYGYTF
TGTGCCAGCAGCCTCGCGGGACAGTTCTCCTATGGCTACACCTTC
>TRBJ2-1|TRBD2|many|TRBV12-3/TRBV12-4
CASKSPAGTSGGTEQFF
TGTGCCAGCAAGTCACCAGCCGGGACTAGCGGGGGAACCGAGCAGTTCTTC
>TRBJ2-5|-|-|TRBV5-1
CASGGSVGETQYF
TGCGCCAGCGGGGGCTCCGTAGGTGAGACCCAGTACTTC
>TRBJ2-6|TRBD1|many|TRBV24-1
CATSDPDRGGANVLTF
TGTGCCACCAGTGACCCCGACAGGGGTGGGGCCAACGTCCTGACTTTC
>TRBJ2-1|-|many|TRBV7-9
CASSALGPYNEQFF
TGTGCCAGCAGCGCCTTAGGGCCCTACAATGAGCAGTTCTTC
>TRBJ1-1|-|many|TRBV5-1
CASSPSTRNTEAFF
TGCGCCAGCAGCCCATCGACAAGGAACACTGAAGCTTTCTTT
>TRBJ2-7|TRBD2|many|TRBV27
CASSLKAGGNYEQYF
TGTGCCAGCAGTTTAAAAGCGGGGGGAAACTACGAGCAGTACTTC
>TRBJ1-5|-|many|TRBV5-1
CASSLEGGNQPQHF
TGCGCCAGCAGCTTGGAAGGGGGCAATCAGCCCCAGCATTTT
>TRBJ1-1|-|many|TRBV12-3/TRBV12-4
CASSSRFTTANTEAFF
TGTGCCAGCAGTTCCAGGTTCACAACGGCCAACACTGAAGCTTTCTTT
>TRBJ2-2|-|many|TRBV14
CASSPTLRRANTGELFF
TGTGCCAGCAGCCCGACGCTCCGGCGGGCGAACACCGGGGAGCTGTTTTTT
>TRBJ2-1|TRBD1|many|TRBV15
CATSRDGVTRGFSSGGNEQFF
TGTGCTACCAGCAGAGATGGGGTGACCAGGGGGTTTTCTTCGGGTGGCAATGAGCAGTTCTTC
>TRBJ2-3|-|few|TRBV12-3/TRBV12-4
CASKRSASTDTQYF
TGTGCCAGCAAGAGGTCTGCTAGCACAGATACGCAGTATTTT
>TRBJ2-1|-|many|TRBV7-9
CASSGVYNEQFF
TGTGCCAGCAGTGGGGTTTACAATGAGCAGTTCTTC
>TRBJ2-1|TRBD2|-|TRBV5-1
CASSLDGGAGTFF
TGCGCCAGCAGCCTGGACGGGGGGGCGGGGACGTTCTTC
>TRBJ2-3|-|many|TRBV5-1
CASSSGHGADTQYF
TGCGCCAGCAGCTCTGGACACGGCGCAGATACGCAGTATTTT